Following are 2 T cell receptor beta chains from one sample sequenced in a study of blood T cell repertoires in COVID-19. Libraries were prepared by immunoSEQ multiplex PCR; TCRdb keeps only in-frame clonotypes and omits some of them. The table has 53,000 or so clones, roughly 90% seen once. The sequenced material came from peripheral blood. These receptors all come from a man at least 80 years old with acute or convalescent COVID-19.

The V call is TRBV27, the J call TRBJ1-2; 7 bases fit TRBD1. V trimming: 6 bases; J trimming: 5 bases; junction bases outside the gene matches: 6. Germline V gene data show CDR1 as MNHEY and CDR2 as SMNVEV (reference sequence). CDR3 length: 13 residues. Here the CDR3 reads CASRPTGSYGYTF. DNA of the CDR3: TGTGCCAGCAGACCGACAGGGAGTTATGGCTACACCTTC.

The chain couples TRBV6-5 to TRBJ2-1; the D gene is possibly TRBD2 (6 bases). Trimming removed 2 bases at V and 9 bases at J, with 14 bases between. CDR3 length: 14 amino acids. CDR1 is MNHEY, CDR2 SVGAGI, per germline. The CDR3 sequence: CASSYPGVGGEQFF. The CDR3 DNA is TGTGCCAGCAGTTACCCTGGTGTGGGAGGTGAGCAGTTCTTC.